The 24 T cell receptor beta chains presented below share a single source sample, sequenced in a study of early T cells in non-severe SARS-CoV-2 infection. MiXCR, run by TCRdb on the 5' RACE reads, gives a single entry per CDR3 protein. The table records 95,000 to 100,000 distinct CDR3 sequences, 9.5% to 11% of them present only once. The material sequenced was whole blood. Receptors were obtained from an adult who was a healthcare worker with PCR-confirmed SARS-CoV-2 infection or an uninfected control (not recorded which).

The rearrangement uses TRBV12-3 or TRBV12-4 and TRBJ2-3, with a weak D call TRBD2 (6 bases). CDR3 length: 16 amino acids. With 3 bases removed from V and 0 bases from J, the gap between germline ends came to 13 bases. The CDR3 loop reads CASSFRGYSSTDTQYF. In nucleotides, the CDR3 is TGTGCCAGCAGTTTTCGGGGGTACTCTAGCACAGATACGCAGTATTTT.

This clonotype was seen many times. The V call is TRBV2, the J call TRBJ1-2, with D unclear. Germline V gene data show CDR1 as SNHLY and CDR2 as FYNNEI. The CDR3 sequence is 13 residues long. V lost 5 bases to trimming and J lost 0 bases, with 7 bases between them. The CDR3 bases are TGTGCCAGCAGTCCAGAAGCTAACTATGGCTACACCTTC. Amino acids: CASSPEANYGYTF.

This clonotype was observed at least ten times. The rearrangement uses TRBV7-9 and TRBJ1-2; D remains ambiguous. Germline CDR1 and CDR2: SEHNR and FQNEAQ (reference sequence). The CDR3 is made up of 11 amino acids. V was clipped by 8 bases and J by 4 bases, with 8 bases between them. The CDR3 DNA is TGTGCCAGCGGGAATAGCTATGGCTACACCTTC. Amino acids: CASGNSYGYTF.

The V and J genes are TRBV29-1 and TRBJ1-1; TRBD1 is a possible D gene (6 bases). Germline-derived CDR1 and CDR2 are SQVTM and ANQGSEA. The V end was cut by 0 bases, the J end by 2 bases, with 10 bases between. There are 14 residues in the CDR3. The CDR3 loop is CSVEDNRANTEAFF. The CDR3, as DNA: TGCAGCGTTGAAGACAACAGGGCTAACACTGAAGCTTTCTTT.

The chain has TRBV2 and TRBJ2-2; D remains ambiguous. CDR1 SNHLY and CDR2 FYNNEI come from the germline V gene. V shed 4 bases and J shed 0 bases, with 12 bases lying between them. The CDR3 runs to 16 residues. In nucleotides, the CDR3 is TGTGCCAGCAGTGCTAATGGGCAGGCGAACACCGGGGAGCTGTTTTTT. Protein sequence: CASSANGQANTGELFF.

The chain has TRBV7-2 and TRBJ2-3, with 8 positions matching TRBD2. CDR3 length equals 17 residues. Germline CDR1 and CDR2: SGHTA and FQGNSA. V was clipped by 1 base and J by 6 bases; unmatched bases: 12. The CDR3 reads CASSLVTGGPGMDTQYF. For the CDR3, the DNA is TGTGCCAGCAGCTTAGTTACGGGGGGGCCAGGGATGGATACGCAGTATTTT.

There are a few counts of this clonotype. The V gene is TRBV7-3, the J gene TRBJ2-5; TRBD2 matches 11 bases. J was trimmed by 2 bases and V by 4 bases; bases with no gene match: 3. This CDR3 is 15 amino acids long. Germline V lookup: CDR1 SGHTA, CDR2 FQGTGA. The CDR3 sequence is CASSYASGGQETQYF. DNA for the CDR3: TGTGCCAGCAGCTACGCTAGCGGGGGGCAAGAGACCCAGTACTTC.

The chain recombines TRBV29-1 with TRBJ1-2, with 7 bases that match TRBD1. This CDR3 has 13 residues. Germline CDR1 reads SQVTM; CDR2 reads ANQGSEA. After removal of 6 bases from V and 4 bases from J, the junction contained 8 bases not matched to a gene. CDR3 loop: CSVGTGEGYGYTF. The CDR3 coding sequence is TGCAGCGTCGGCACAGGGGAGGGCTATGGCTACACCTTC.

Ten or more counts support this clonotype. The rearrangement links TRBV7-2 to TRBJ2-7, with 8 nucleotides matching TRBD1. Per germline, CDR1 SGHTA and CDR2 FQGNSA. With 1 base clipped from V and 0 bases from J, the junction kept 11 bases outside the gene matches. The CDR3 is 18 amino acids. DNA of the CDR3: TGTGCCAGCAGCTTAGGGGGCCTTTGGACAGGGAGCTCCTACGAGCAGTACTTC. Protein: CASSLGGLWTGSSYEQYF.

This clonotype was seen many times. This CDR3 is CSVEDLLAGAPTDTQYF. Here the CDR3 DNA reads TGCAGCGTTGAAGATCTCCTAGCGGGAGCCCCCACAGATACGCAGTATTTT. This chain links TRBV29-1 with TRBJ2-3, with TRBD2 matching over 10 bases. From germline, CDR1 is SQVTM and CDR2 ANQGSEA. The CDR3 sequence is 17 residues long. Trimming removed 0 bases from V and 2 bases from J; junction bases left unmatched: 8.

This clonotype was detected a few times. The rearrangement links TRBV28 to TRBJ1-1, with D unresolved. In germline, CDR1 is MDHEN, CDR2 SYDVKM. This CDR3 is 11 amino acids long. Deletions cut 5 bases from V and 5 bases from J, with 6 bases between. CDR3 in DNA: TGTGCCAGCAGTCTGCGAACTGAAGCTTTCTTT. This codes for CASSLRTEAFF.

This clonotype has at least ten counts. The rearrangement uses TRBV29-1 and TRBJ2-1; D may be TRBD1 (6 bases). V was shortened by 6 bases and J by 3 bases, with 12 bases between the two germline ends. The V gene's germline CDR1 is SQVTM and CDR2 ANQGSEA. There are 13 residues in the CDR3. CDR3 residues: CSVDRTYYNEQFF. In DNA form, the CDR3 reads TGCAGCGTCGACAGGACTTACTACAATGAGCAGTTCTTC.

The V gene is TRBV5-8, the J gene TRBJ1-5, with unresolved D. The ends were cut back, 4 bases at V and 2 bases at J, with 16 bases in the middle. Germline loops: CDR1 SGHTS, CDR2 YDEGEE. CDR3 length: 16 amino acids. CDR3 loop: CASSTGEWRGNQPQHF. In DNA form, the CDR3 reads TGTGCCAGCAGCACCGGAGAGTGGAGAGGCAATCAGCCCCAGCATTTT. Looking up the rest from reference TRBV5-8 and TRBJ1-5 gives the full variable domain: EAGVTQSPTHLIKTRGQQATLRCSPISGHTSVYWYQQALGLGLQFLLWYDEGEERNRGNFPPRFSGRQFPNYSSELNVNALELEDSALYLCASSTGEWRGNQPQHFGDGTRLSIL.

This clonotype has ten or more counts. The CDR3 sequence: CASSLERGAEAFF. DNA of the CDR3: TGTGCCAGCAGCTTAGAAAGGGGTGCTGAAGCTTTCTTT. The genes are TRBV11-1 and TRBJ1-1, with a possible D match to TRBD1 (5 bases). The length of the CDR3 is 13 residues. Germline CDR1 is SGHAT and CDR2 is FQDESV (reference sequence). The V gene lost 1 base and the J gene lost 6 bases, with 9 bases spanning the gap.

This clonotype was seen at least ten times. The chain recombines TRBV29-1 with TRBJ2-3; D ambiguous. This CDR3 contains 11 residues. CDR1 is SQVTM, CDR2 ANQGSEA, per germline. The DNA for the CDR3 is TGCACCTCGTATGGCGGAGATACGCAGTATTTT. Translation gives CTSYGGDTQYF.

This clonotype appeared many times. The chain couples TRBV7-2 to TRBJ2-1; 8 nucleotides match TRBD2. Germline CDR1 is SGHTA and CDR2 is FQGNSA. J lost 4 bases, V lost 6 bases, and 14 bases had no gene match. CDR3 size: 17 residues. CDR3 DNA sequence: TGTGCCAGCAGTCACTCTACACGGGGGGGTTGGTACAATGAGCAGTTCTTC. Encoded protein: CASSHSTRGGWYNEQFF.

At least ten counts were recorded for this clonotype. The V call is TRBV15, the J call TRBJ1-4, with D perhaps matching TRBD1 (5 bases). Germline loops: CDR1 LNHNV, CDR2 YYDKDF (reference sequence). Trimming pared 8 bases from V and 0 bases from J, leaving 19 bases between. The CDR3 sequence is 17 residues long. The CDR3 protein is CATRGFTWGATNEKLFF. The CDR3 DNA sequence: TGTGCCACCCGGGGGTTCACCTGGGGGGCAACTAATGAAAAACTGTTTTTT. The full variable domain, with the rest looked up from reference TRBV15 and TRBJ1-4, is DAMVIQNPRYQVTQFGKPVTLSCSQTLNHNVMYWYQQKSSQAPKLLFHYYDKDFNNEADTPDNFQSRRPNTSFCFLDIRSPGLGDTAMYLCATRGFTWGATNEKLFFGSGTQLSVL.

With regard to this clonotype: The junction does not match germline at one end; this may be a read error. The rearrangement joins TRBV30 to TRBJ1-2, with D unclear. From germline, CDR1 is GTSNPN and CDR2 SVGIG (reference sequence). CDR3 length: 11 amino acids. The CDR3 is CVWSLQYGYTF. The CDR3 bases are TGTGTCTGGAGTCTGCAGTATGGCTACACCTTC.

This clonotype was observed at least ten times. The chain has TRBV12-3 or TRBV12-4 and TRBJ1-6; TRBD1 is a possible D gene (5 bases). The CDR3 consists of 15 residues. V was trimmed by 4 bases and J by 7 bases, leaving 14 bases between them. The chain's CDR3 is CASSYRAQGNSPLHF. As DNA, the CDR3 is TGTGCCAGCAGTTACCGGGCCCAGGGAAATTCACCCCTCCACTTT.

There are many counts of this clonotype. This chain uses TRBV29-1 with TRBJ2-2; no firm D call. CDR3 length: 13 amino acids. Looked up from germline, CDR1 is SQVTM and CDR2 is ANQGSEA. V was trimmed by 4 bases and J by 0 bases, leaving 6 bases between them. The CDR3 DNA sequence: TGCAGCGTTGGGGCTCCGAACACCGGGGAGCTGTTTTTT. The encoded protein is CSVGAPNTGELFF.

V is TRBV7-9 and J is TRBJ2-4; the D is unclear. This CDR3 has 15 amino acids. Trimming took 5 bases from V and 2 from J, leaving 13 bases between them. From germline, CDR1 is SEHNR and CDR2 FQNEAQ (reference sequence). For the CDR3, the DNA is TGTGCCAGCAGCCCCCCAGGAATACCCAAAAACATTCAGTACTTC. It encodes CASSPPGIPKNIQYF.

This rearrangement joins TRBV6-6 to TRBJ1-1; D gene ambiguous. V was cut by 2 bases and J by 0 bases, with 7 bases left in between. CDR1 and CDR2 (germline): MNHNY, SVGAGI (reference sequence). The CDR3 is 14 residues long. The CDR3 here is CASSYGVLNTEAFF. The CDR3 DNA reads as TGTGCCAGCAGTTACGGAGTCCTGAACACTGAAGCTTTCTTT.

The chain uses TRBV6-4 and TRBJ2-1, with 8 bases aligning to TRBD1. CDR1 and CDR2 (germline): MRHNA, SNTAGT. The CDR3 covers 14 residues. V lost 5 bases and J lost 6; bases outside the gene matches: 6. The chain's CDR3 is CASSSGQDSNEQFF. Here the CDR3 DNA reads TGTGCCAGCAGTTCGGGACAGGACAGCAATGAGCAGTTCTTC.

For the CDR3, the DNA is TGCAGTGCTATCGACAGGGGTGAGACCCAGTACTTC. Its translation is CSAIDRGETQYF. The chain joins TRBV20-1 to TRBJ2-5, with 8 bases matching TRBD1. Per the germline V gene, CDR1 is DFQATT and CDR2 is SNEGSKA (reference sequence). This CDR3 region has 12 residues. V was clipped by 4 bases and J by 5 bases; unmatched bases: 3.